The rows below give T cell receptor beta chains drawn from one sample of a study of T cells in Graves' hyperthyroidism and ophthalmopathy. MiXCR was run by TCRdb on the multiplex PCR reads, yielding one entry per CDR3 protein. The table lists a few hundred thousand distinct CDR3 sequences, 15% to 17% of them singletons, with 6.5% to 8% in the top ten. Specimen: blood. The receptors were gathered from a woman aged 25-40 years with Graves' hyperthyroidism. Each CDR3 is given with its conserved first and last residue. The order of the fields is V gene, CDR3 protein.

TRBV16 CASSQWGNQPQHF
TRBV20-1 CSARGTGGRSYEQYF
TRBV11-2 CASSPGWEGLATYNEQFF
TRBV12-3/TRBV12-4 CASSLGQGGFPEAFF
TRBV3-1 CASSPFSSGQYTDTQYF
TRBV7-3 CASSLGPASGEQYF
TRBV18 CASSPATWSNEQFF
TRBV6-1 CASSSGGRGSTDTQYF
TRBV6-2/TRBV6-3 CASSYPQDPGGQYF
TRBV4-1 CASSQTGSYNEQFF
TRBV29-1 CSVEGSGHDATNEKLFF
TRBV6-2/TRBV6-3 CASSSAGGAQSQHF
TRBV7-2 CASSLVPTSSSGSRLFGTDTQYF
TRBV10-1 CASSIFLLHRGTGELFF
TRBV12-3/TRBV12-4 CASSFHGSRRQYF
TRBV20-1 CSARAGIAEAFF
TRBV20-1 CSASPGQGITEAFF
TRBV18 CASSPGSGIGDEQFF
TRBV3-1 CASRKRSGEKLFF
TRBV24-1 CATADGRREPYNEQFF
TRBV19 CATGTAGYNGEQFF
TRBV18 CASSPPRQTYEQYF
TRBV7-2 CASSLEAPGLALKSSYNEQFF
TRBV19 CASSDTGQAIYEQYF
TRBV11-3 CASSFDRYTGELFF
TRBV5-8 CASSWKRGKSSYEQYF
TRBV3-1 CASSQNPGRYSGNTIYF
TRBV20-1 CSARSRGLTRGNEQFF
TRBV2 CASGTSGAYEQYF
TRBV5-8 CASSLFEARSSYEQYF
TRBV29-1 CSKREGTTDTQYF
TRBV29-1 CSVEVGRETQYF
TRBV6-2/TRBV6-3 CASSYSDDSTDTQYF
TRBV9 CASSVPGLRNEQFF
TRBV6-1 CASNPTGGTEAFF
TRBV5-1 CASSSTSGRPSYEQYF
TRBV7-2 CASSTRDSGANVLTF
TRBV7-9 CAISLAEYNEQFF
TRBV20-1 CSAGQRLYGYTF
TRBV30 CAWGRRYSGNTIYF